The 20 T cell receptor beta chains below were found in one sample sequenced in a study of spatial heterogeneity in lung cancer. MiXCR, run by TCRdb on the 5' RACE reads, gives a single entry per CDR3 protein. Among around 95,000 distinct CDR3 sequences listed, approximately 4.4% were seen once. Findings and caveats of the study: Counts of expanded alpha and beta TCRs within tumors tracked the tumor nonsynonymous mutation count.

The time point is: sample taken at primary tumor resection. These receptors have no known antigen. The source was lung tumor tissue, collected at surgery. The receptors here all came from a male donor with early-stage non-small cell lung cancer.

This clonotype showed up many times. V is TRBV12-3 or TRBV12-4 and J is TRBJ2-3, with D perhaps matching TRBD2 (7 bases). The germline V and J ends were trimmed by 7 bases and 6 bases, with 20 bases remaining between them. CDR3 size: 15 residues. CDR3 protein: CASTSWGGGSDTQYF. The DNA of the CDR3 is TGTGCCAGCACCTCCTGGGGAGGGGGGTCTGATACGCAGTATTTT.

This clonotype has a count of ten or more. This chain uses TRBV27 with TRBJ1-3; TRBD1 might be the D (6 bases). With 3 bases removed from V and 3 bases from J, the gap between germline ends came to 12 bases. Germline CDR1 MNHEY, CDR2 SMNVEV (reference sequence). The CDR3 sequence is 15 residues long. This chain's CDR3 is CASSFRGALGNTIYF. CDR3 DNA: TGTGCCAGCAGTTTTCGGGGGGCGCTTGGAAACACCATATATTTT.

At least ten counts were recorded for this clonotype. This chain uses TRBV29-1 with TRBJ2-1, with D possibly TRBD2 on 5 matching bases. The V gene's germline CDR1 is SQVTM and CDR2 ANQGSEA. The germline V and J ends were trimmed by 7 bases and 3 bases, with 13 bases remaining between them. The CDR3 sequence is 13 residues long. The CDR3 nucleotides are TGCAGCGGAGGGATGGAGGTCTACAATGAGCAGTTCTTC. Its translation: CSGGMEVYNEQFF.

This clonotype was detected many times. The rearrangement links TRBV7-8 to TRBJ2-5; D remains unclear. The germline gives CDR1 SGHVS, CDR2 FQNEAQ. The CDR3 covers 12 residues. Trimming took 3 bases from V and 2 from J, leaving 4 bases between them. Here the CDR3 reads CASSFTQETQYF. The DNA of the CDR3 is TGTGCCAGCAGCTTCACTCAAGAGACCCAGTACTTC.

This clonotype was counted at least ten times. This CDR3 reads CASSLGRDGNTDTQYF. CDR3 bases: TGTGCCAGCAGTTTAGGCCGGGACGGGAACACAGATACGCAGTATTTT. The chain uses TRBV28 and TRBJ2-3; perhaps D is TRBD1 or TRBD2 (5 bases each). There are 16 residues in the CDR3. CDR1 and CDR2 from the germline V gene are MDHEN and SYDVKM. V lost 2 bases and J lost 2, with 14 bases in between.

There are many counts of this clonotype. The chain has TRBV7-9 and TRBJ2-7; D is possibly TRBD1 (5 bases). CDR1 is SEHNR and CDR2 is FQNEAQ in the germline V gene (reference sequence). The CDR3 is 16 amino acids. V lost 5 bases and J 2 bases, leaving 19 bases between the germline ends. This CDR3 reads CASSPYLTTATYEQYF. CDR3 sequence (DNA): TGTGCCAGCAGCCCTTACCTGACGACAGCTACCTACGAGCAGTACTTC.

By share, this clonotype counts as medium-sized. The V call is TRBV10-3, the J call TRBJ2-7; weak D call: TRBD2 (6 bases). The CDR3 totals 13 residues. Between the trimmed V and J ends, which lost 1 base and 4 bases, there was a span of 8 bases. Germline lookup yields CDR1 ENHRY and CDR2 SYGVKD. The CDR3 coding sequence is TGTGCCATCAGTGAGTACGGGACTTACGAGCAGTACTTC. Protein product: CAISEYGTYEQYF.

This clonotype appeared many times. V and J are TRBV27 and TRBJ1-1; tentative D call: TRBD1 (5 bases). The CDR3 contains 14 residues. The germline gives CDR1 MNHEY, CDR2 SMNVEV (reference sequence). V was trimmed by 8 bases and J by 2 bases, leaving 15 bases between them. CDR3 DNA: TGTGCCAGCTCCCGGGGCTCCCTAAACACTGAAGCTTTCTTT. Translating gives CASSRGSLNTEAFF.

This clonotype turned up a few times. The chain recombines TRBV7-2 with TRBJ2-3; D uncertain. CDR3 length: 13 amino acids. Germline CDR1 SGHTA, CDR2 FQGNSA. The V end was cut by 1 base, the J end by 2 bases, with 4 bases between. This CDR3 is CASSLGYTDTQYF. The CDR3 nucleotides are TGTGCCAGCAGCTTAGGATACACAGATACGCAGTATTTT.

To note about this clonotype: With a much larger clone just one base away, this may be a read error. No conserved phenylalanine or tryptophan ends this CDR3, so it is likely a read error. The CDR3 protein is CASSSLSSGLSSYEQYS. The CDR3 DNA is TGTGCCAGCTCATCTCTTTCCTCGGGGCTGAGCTCCTACGAGCAGTACTCC. This chain links TRBV18 with TRBJ2-7, with D tentatively TRBD1 or TRBD2 (5 bases each). Trimming pared 5 bases from V and 0 bases from J, leaving 20 bases between. The CDR3 is made up of 17 amino acids. Germline assignment: CDR1 KGHSH and CDR2 LQKENI.

This clonotype appeared a few times. V and J are TRBV2 and TRBJ1-6; no reliable D call. V gave up 4 bases and J gave up 7 bases, with 5 bases separating them. This CDR3 is built from 12 residues. Germline V gene data show CDR1 as SNHLY and CDR2 as FYNNEI. The CDR3 spells CASSGENSPLHF. In DNA, the CDR3 is TGTGCCAGCAGTGGAGAGAATTCACCCCTCCACTTT.

This clonotype was counted at least ten times. J is TRBJ1-2 and V is TRBV12-5; possibly TRBD1 for D (6 bases). V was shortened by 6 bases and J by 3 bases, with 23 bases between the two germline ends. The germline gives CDR1 LGHNT, CDR2 FRNRAP. The CDR3 is 17 amino acids. CDR3 region: CASGGTDGTNPDYGYTF. The CDR3 coding sequence is TGTGCTAGTGGGGGAACCGACGGGACAAACCCCGACTATGGCTACACCTTC.

The sample holds many counts of this clonotype. The genes are TRBV11-2 and TRBJ2-2; D unresolved. Trimming took 2 bases from V and 0 from J, leaving 7 bases between them. Germline CDR1 is SGHAT and CDR2 is FQNNGV. The CDR3 is 15 amino acids. CDR3 region: CASSLYRTNTGELFF. In DNA form, the CDR3 reads TGTGCCAGCAGCTTATACCGGACGAACACCGGGGAGCTGTTTTTT.

There are a few counts of this clonotype. J is TRBJ1-2 and V is TRBV6-5; D gene uncertain. The CDR3 is 14 residues long. CDR1 and CDR2 (germline): MNHEY, SVGAGI. Trimming removed 2 bases from V and 7 bases from J, with 14 bases in between. This CDR3 is CASSYVGEGSGYTF. The CDR3 coding sequence is TGTGCCAGCAGTTACGTCGGGGAGGGCAGTGGCTACACCTTC.

This clonotype was observed a few times. This chain joins TRBV4-1 and TRBJ2-3; D unresolved. This CDR3 is 18 amino acids long. Germline-derived CDR1 and CDR2 are MGHRA and YSYEKL. The ends were cut back, 0 bases at V and 0 bases at J, with 16 bases in the middle. The CDR3 nucleotides are TGCGCCAGCAGCCAAGATTCCTATGAGGCCTCTAGCACAGATACGCAGTATTTT. It specifies CASSQDSYEASSTDTQYF.

A single count supports this clonotype. A read error may explain this, as a much larger clone is one base away. The chain carries TRBV2 and TRBJ2-3, with D perhaps matching TRBD1 or TRBD2 (5 bases each). The germline gives CDR1 SNHLY, CDR2 FYNNEI. CDR3 size: 14 residues. Deletions cut 11 bases from V and 0 bases from J, with 15 bases between. CDR3 DNA sequence: TGTGCCGGCCTGCGAGGGGATAGCACAGATACGCAGTATTTT. This translates into CAGLRGDSTDTQYF.

This clonotype was observed many times. The rearrangement links TRBV29-1 to TRBJ1-1; D is perhaps TRBD1 (6 bases). The CDR3 has 14 residues. Germline loops: CDR1 SQVTM, CDR2 ANQGSEA. V was trimmed by 5 bases and J by 8 bases, leaving 21 bases between them. The CDR3 sequence is CSVKGGVTGTEAFF. The CDR3 DNA reads TGCAGCGTTAAAGGCGGGGTCACGGGGACAGAAGCTTTCTTT.

This clonotype was seen many times. J is TRBJ1-3 and V is TRBV4-1; unclear D gene. Germline-derived CDR1 and CDR2 are MGHRA and YSYEKL. This CDR3 has 13 amino acids. Trimming left V 0 bases short and J 4 bases short, with 4 bases between. DNA of the CDR3: TGCGCCAGCAGCCAAGATGCAGGAAACACCATATATTTT. Amino acids: CASSQDAGNTIYF.

The table lists this clonotype with many counts. V gene TRBV11-2 combines with J gene TRBJ2-1; 9 bases line up with TRBD2. From germline, CDR1 is SGHAT and CDR2 FQNNGV. Trimming at V came to 6 bases and at J to 8 bases, leaving 14 bases not matched to a gene. The CDR3 is 16 residues long. As DNA, the CDR3 is TGTGCCAGCAGTCACAACCCCCCTAGCGGGATCGATGAGCAGTTCTTC. Translation: CASSHNPPSGIDEQFF.

This clonotype has a count of ten or more. This chain connects TRBV12-3 or TRBV12-4 to TRBJ2-2, with 7 bases matching TRBD2. The trim removed 6 bases at V and 6 bases at J, leaving 4 bases unmatched. This CDR3 is 13 amino acids long. CDR3 coding DNA: TGTGCCAGCAGCCTACTAGCGTCCGGGGAGCTGTTTTTT. It codes for CASSLLASGELFF.